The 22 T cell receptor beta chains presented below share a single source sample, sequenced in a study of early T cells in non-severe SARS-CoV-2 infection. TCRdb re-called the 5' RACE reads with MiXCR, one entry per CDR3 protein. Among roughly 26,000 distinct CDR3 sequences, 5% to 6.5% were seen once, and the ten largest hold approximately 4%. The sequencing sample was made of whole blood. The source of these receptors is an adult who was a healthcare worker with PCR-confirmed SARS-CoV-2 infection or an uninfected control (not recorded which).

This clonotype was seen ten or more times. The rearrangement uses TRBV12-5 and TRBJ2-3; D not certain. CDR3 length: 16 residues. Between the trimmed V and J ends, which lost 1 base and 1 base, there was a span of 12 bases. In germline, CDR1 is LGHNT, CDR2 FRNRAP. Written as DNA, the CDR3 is TGTGCTAGTGGTTTGGGCCTTGAACCCCGCACAGATACGCAGTATTTT. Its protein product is CASGLGLEPRTDTQYF.

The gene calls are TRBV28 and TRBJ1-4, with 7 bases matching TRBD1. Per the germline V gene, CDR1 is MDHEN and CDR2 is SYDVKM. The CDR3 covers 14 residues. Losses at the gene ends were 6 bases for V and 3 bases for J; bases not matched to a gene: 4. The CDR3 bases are TGTGCCAGCAGCCCGGGACAGCCTAATGAAAAACTGTTTTTT. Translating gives CASSPGQPNEKLFF.

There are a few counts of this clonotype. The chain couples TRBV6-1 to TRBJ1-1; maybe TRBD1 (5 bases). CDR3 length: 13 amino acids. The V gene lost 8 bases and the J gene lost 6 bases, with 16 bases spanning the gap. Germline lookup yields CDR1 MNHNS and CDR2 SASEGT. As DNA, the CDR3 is TGTGCCAGCTCGGACCGGGACCCTTCTGAAGCTTTCTTT. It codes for CASSDRDPSEAFF.

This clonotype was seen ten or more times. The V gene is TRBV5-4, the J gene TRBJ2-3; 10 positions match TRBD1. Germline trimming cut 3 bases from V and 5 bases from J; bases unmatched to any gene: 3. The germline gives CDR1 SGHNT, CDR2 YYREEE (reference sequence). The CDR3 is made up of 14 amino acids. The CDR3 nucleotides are TGTGCCAGCAGCTGGGACAGGGGAAGAGATACGCAGTATTTT. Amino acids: CASSWDRGRDTQYF.

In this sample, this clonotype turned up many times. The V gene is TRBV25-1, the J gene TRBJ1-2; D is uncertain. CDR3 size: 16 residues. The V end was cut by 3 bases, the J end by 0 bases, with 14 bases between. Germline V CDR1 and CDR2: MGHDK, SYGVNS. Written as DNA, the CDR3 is TGTGCCAGCAGTGATTCGTACCAGAGAACTAACTATGGCTACACCTTC. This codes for CASSDSYQRTNYGYTF.

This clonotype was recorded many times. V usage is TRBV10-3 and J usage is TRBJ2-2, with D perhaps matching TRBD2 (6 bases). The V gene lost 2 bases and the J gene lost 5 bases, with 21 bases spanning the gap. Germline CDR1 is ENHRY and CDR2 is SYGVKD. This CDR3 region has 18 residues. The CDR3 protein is CAISEPTPGGTGTGELFF. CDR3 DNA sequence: TGTGCCATCAGTGAGCCAACGCCCGGCGGGACGGGAACCGGGGAGCTGTTTTTT.

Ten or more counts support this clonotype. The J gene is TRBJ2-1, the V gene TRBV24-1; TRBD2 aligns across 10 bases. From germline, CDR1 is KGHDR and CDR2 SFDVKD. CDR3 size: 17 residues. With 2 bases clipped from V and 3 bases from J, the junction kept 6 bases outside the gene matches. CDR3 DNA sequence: TGTGCCACCAGTGATTCTAGCGGGGGAGCCAGCTACAATGAGCAGTTCTTC. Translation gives CATSDSSGGASYNEQFF.

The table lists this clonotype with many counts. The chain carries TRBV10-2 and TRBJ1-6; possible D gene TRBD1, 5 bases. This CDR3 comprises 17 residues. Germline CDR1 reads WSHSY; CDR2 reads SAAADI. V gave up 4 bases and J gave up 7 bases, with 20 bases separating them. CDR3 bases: TGCGCCAGCAGTGGCCTTGGAGGGGAATTCTCAAATTCACCCCTCCACTTT. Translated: CASSGLGGEFSNSPLHF.

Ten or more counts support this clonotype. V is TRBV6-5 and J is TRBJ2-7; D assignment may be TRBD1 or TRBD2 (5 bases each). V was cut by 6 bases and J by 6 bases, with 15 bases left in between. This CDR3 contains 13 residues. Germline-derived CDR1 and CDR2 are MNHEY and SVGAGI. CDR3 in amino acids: CASSDGALGEQYF. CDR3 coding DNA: TGTGCCAGCAGCGACGGGGCTCTAGGCGAGCAGTACTTC.

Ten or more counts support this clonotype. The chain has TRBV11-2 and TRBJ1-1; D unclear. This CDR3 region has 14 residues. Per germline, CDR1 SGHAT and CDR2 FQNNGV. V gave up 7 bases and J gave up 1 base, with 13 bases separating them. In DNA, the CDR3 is TGTGCCAGCACCCTAGGGCAGGAGAACACTGAAGCTTTCTTT. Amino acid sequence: CASTLGQENTEAFF.

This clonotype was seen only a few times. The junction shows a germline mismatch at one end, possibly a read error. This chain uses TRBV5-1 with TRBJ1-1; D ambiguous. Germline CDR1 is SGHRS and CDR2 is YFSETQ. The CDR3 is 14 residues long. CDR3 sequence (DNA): TGCGCCAGCAGCTTGGATAACCAGAACACTGAAGCTTCCTTT. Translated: CASSLDNQNTEASF.

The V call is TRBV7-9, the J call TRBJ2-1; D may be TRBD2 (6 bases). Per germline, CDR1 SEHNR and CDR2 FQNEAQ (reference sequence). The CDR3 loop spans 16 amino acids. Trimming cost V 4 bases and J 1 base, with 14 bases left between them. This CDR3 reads CASSSRGGVSYNEQFF. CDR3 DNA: TGTGCCAGCAGCTCCCGGGGCGGGGTGTCCTACAATGAGCAGTTCTTC.

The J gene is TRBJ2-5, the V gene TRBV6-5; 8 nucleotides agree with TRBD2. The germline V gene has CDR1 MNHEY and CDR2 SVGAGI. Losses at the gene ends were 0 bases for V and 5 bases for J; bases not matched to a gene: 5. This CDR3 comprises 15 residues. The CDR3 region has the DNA TGTGCCAGCAGTTACTCCAGCGGGGGCCGGGAGACCCAGTACTTC. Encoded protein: CASSYSSGGRETQYF.

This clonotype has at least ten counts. The CDR3 DNA reads as TGCAGTGCGAGCACTAGCGGGGTCGGCGAGCAGTACTTC. Protein product: CSASTSGVGEQYF. V and J are TRBV20-1 and TRBJ2-7; 10 bases match TRBD2. The CDR3 totals 13 residues. Germline loops: CDR1 DFQATT, CDR2 SNEGSKA (reference sequence). V trimming: 6 bases; J trimming: 6 bases; junction bases outside the gene matches: 8.

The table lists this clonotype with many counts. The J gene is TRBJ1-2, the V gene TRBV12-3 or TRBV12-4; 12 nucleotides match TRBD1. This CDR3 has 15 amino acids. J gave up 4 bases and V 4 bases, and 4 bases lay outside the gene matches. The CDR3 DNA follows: TGTGCCAGCAGTTCTGGGACAGGGGGCTTCTATGGCTACACCTTC. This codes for CASSSGTGGFYGYTF.

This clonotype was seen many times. In DNA form, the CDR3 reads TGCGCCAGCAGCCAGGGGGTTGGACAGGGTTATAATTCACCCCTCCACTTT. Protein sequence: CASSQGVGQGYNSPLHF. The V gene is TRBV4-3, the J gene TRBJ1-6; 8 bases fit TRBD1. Germline CDR1 reads LGHNA; CDR2 reads YSLEER. This CDR3 is 17 amino acids long. The V gene end was trimmed by 3 bases and the J gene end by 4 bases; junction bases not matched to a gene: 8.

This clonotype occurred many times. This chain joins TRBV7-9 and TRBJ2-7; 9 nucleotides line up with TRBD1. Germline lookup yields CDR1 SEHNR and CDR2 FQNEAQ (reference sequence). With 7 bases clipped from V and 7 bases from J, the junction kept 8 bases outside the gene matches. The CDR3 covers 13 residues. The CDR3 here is CASILQGAGEQYF. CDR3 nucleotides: TGTGCCAGCATCCTACAGGGGGCGGGTGAGCAGTACTTC.

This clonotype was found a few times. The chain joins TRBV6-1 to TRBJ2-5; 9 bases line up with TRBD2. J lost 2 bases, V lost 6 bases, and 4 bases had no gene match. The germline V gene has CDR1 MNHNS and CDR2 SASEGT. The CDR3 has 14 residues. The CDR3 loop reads CASRGLALQETQYF. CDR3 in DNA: TGTGCCAGCAGAGGACTAGCGCTTCAAGAGACCCAGTACTTC.

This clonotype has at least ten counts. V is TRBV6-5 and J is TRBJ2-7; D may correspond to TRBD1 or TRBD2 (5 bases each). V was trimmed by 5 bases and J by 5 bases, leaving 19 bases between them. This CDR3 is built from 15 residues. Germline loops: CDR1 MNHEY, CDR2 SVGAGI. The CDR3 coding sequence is TGTGCCAGCAGTACAGTTCGGGGACCCCTAAACGAGCAGTACTTC. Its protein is CASSTVRGPLNEQYF.

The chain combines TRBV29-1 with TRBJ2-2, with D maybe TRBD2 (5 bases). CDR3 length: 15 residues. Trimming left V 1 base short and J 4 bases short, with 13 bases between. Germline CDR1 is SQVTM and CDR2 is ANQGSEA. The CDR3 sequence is CSVEVPVGSTGELFF. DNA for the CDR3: TGCAGCGTTGAAGTCCCCGTGGGGAGCACCGGGGAGCTGTTTTTT.

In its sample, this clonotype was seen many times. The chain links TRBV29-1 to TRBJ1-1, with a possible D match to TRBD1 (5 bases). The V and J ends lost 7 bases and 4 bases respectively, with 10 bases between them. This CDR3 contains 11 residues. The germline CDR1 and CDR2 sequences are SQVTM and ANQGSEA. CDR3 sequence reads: CSAGQGTEAFF. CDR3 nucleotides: TGCAGCGCCGGCCAGGGCACTGAAGCTTTCTTT. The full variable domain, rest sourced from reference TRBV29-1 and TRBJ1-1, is SAVISQKPSRDICQRGTSLTIQCQVDSQVTMMFWYRQQPGQSLTLIATANQGSEATYESGFVIDKFPISRPNLTFSTLTVSNMSPEDSSIYLCSAGQGTEAFFGQGTRLTVV.

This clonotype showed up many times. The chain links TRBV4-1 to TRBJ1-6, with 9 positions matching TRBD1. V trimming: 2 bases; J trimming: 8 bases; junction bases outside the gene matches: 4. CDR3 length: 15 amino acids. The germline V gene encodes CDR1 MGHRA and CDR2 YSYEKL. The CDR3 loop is CASSQMGTGYSPLHF. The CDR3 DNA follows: TGCGCCAGCAGCCAAATGGGGACAGGGTATTCACCCCTCCACTTT.